This is a list of T cell receptor beta chains from one sample in a study of cytomegalovirus exposure and HLA in healthy donors. Libraries were prepared by immunoSEQ multiplex PCR; TCRdb keeps only in-frame clonotypes and omits some of them. The sample shows under 300,000 clones, about 80% of them seen only once. Input material: PBMCs. The receptor set was obtained from an older woman in good health and CMV-seropositive. CDR3s include the opening cysteine and the closing phenylalanine or tryptophan. D genes are given only for firm matches. A clone size is listed for some rows: how often the clone was seen (once, few, many), or a class if it is expanded.

J gene: TRBJ2-1; V gene: TRBV5-5; D gene: -; clone size: -; CDR3 DNA: TGTGCCAGCGGGCGTGGGCCGGGGGATGAGCAGTTCTTC; CDR3 protein: CASGRGPGDEQFF
J gene: TRBJ2-7; V gene: TRBV11-2; D gene: TRBD1; clone size: -; CDR3 DNA: TGTGCCAGCAGCTTATCCGGGACAGGGAACTACGAGCAGTACTTC; CDR3 protein: CASSLSGTGNYEQYF
J gene: TRBJ1-2; V gene: TRBV7-9; D gene: -; clone size: -; CDR3 DNA: TGTTCCAGCAGCCAGATTAACTATGGCTACACCTTC; CDR3 protein: CSSSQINYGYTF
J gene: TRBJ2-7; V gene: TRBV7-9; D gene: TRBD1; clone size: few; CDR3 DNA: TGTGCCAGCAGCTTAAGCCAGGGGGCTTTAAGGGAGCAGTACTTC; CDR3 protein: CASSLSQGALREQYF
J gene: TRBJ1-1; V gene: TRBV2; D gene: -; clone size: -; CDR3 DNA: TGTGCCAGCAGTGAAGGGCAGGTTCGTAGGGCTTTCTTT; CDR3 protein: CASSEGQVRRAFF
J gene: TRBJ1-2; V gene: TRBV5-4; D gene: TRBD1; clone size: -; CDR3 DNA: TGTGCCAGCACCCTTGGGACAGTCTATGGCTACACCTTC; CDR3 protein: CASTLGTVYGYTF
J gene: TRBJ1-2; V gene: TRBV7-9; D gene: TRBD1; clone size: -; CDR3 DNA: TGTGCCAGCAGCGAACGGGACAGGCACTACACCTTC; CDR3 protein: CASSERDRHYTF
J gene: TRBJ2-1; V gene: TRBV12-5; D gene: TRBD2; clone size: -; CDR3 DNA: TGTGCTAGTACCGACCCTCTTGGGAGCGGGAGATTACATGAGCAGTTCTTC; CDR3 protein: CASTDPLGSGRLHEQFF
J gene: TRBJ1-4; V gene: TRBV28; D gene: TRBD1; clone size: -; CDR3 DNA: TGTGCCAGCAGTCGACAGGGGCTGCGGGAAAAACTGTTTTTT; CDR3 protein: CASSRQGLREKLFF
J gene: TRBJ2-1; V gene: TRBV4-1; D gene: TRBD1; clone size: few; CDR3 DNA: TGCGCCAGCAGCCACCTCACGGGACAGGGGAGCGACAATGAGCAGTTCTTC; CDR3 protein: CASSHLTGQGSDNEQFF
J gene: TRBJ2-7; V gene: TRBV6-1; D gene: TRBD1; clone size: -; CDR3 DNA: TGTGCCAGCAATCCGGGACAGTATTCAAGCGAGCAGTACTTC; CDR3 protein: CASNPGQYSSEQYF
J gene: TRBJ2-7; V gene: TRBV7-9; D gene: -; clone size: few; CDR3 DNA: TGTGCCAGCAGCCAATATGACTCCTCCCGAGACTACGAGCAGTACTTC; CDR3 protein: CASSQYDSSRDYEQYF
J gene: TRBJ1-5; V gene: TRBV6-6; D gene: -; clone size: -; CDR3 DNA: TGTGCCAGCAGTTACGCCAGGGTTAGCAATCAGCCCCAGCATTTT; CDR3 protein: CASSYARVSNQPQHF
J gene: TRBJ2-5; V gene: TRBV25-1; D gene: TRBD2; clone size: few; CDR3 DNA: TGTGCCAGCAGTACCGGGAGGGCCGGGGAGACCCAGTACTTC; CDR3 protein: CASSTGRAGETQYF
J gene: TRBJ2-1; V gene: TRBV7-2; D gene: TRBD2; clone size: -; CDR3 DNA: TGTGCCAGCAGCTTGTTTCGGGAGGCCAATGAGCAGTTCTTC; CDR3 protein: CASSLFREANEQFF
J gene: TRBJ2-3; V gene: TRBV18; D gene: TRBD1; clone size: -; CDR3 DNA: TGTGCCAGCCAGAGAACCGGGACAGGCAGCACAGATACGCAGTATTTT; CDR3 protein: CASQRTGTGSTDTQYF
J gene: TRBJ2-3; V gene: TRBV9; D gene: -; clone size: -; CDR3 DNA: TGTGCCAGCAGCGTAGACTCTCAGCGTAGCACAGATACGCAGTATTTT; CDR3 protein: CASSVDSQRSTDTQYF
J gene: TRBJ2-7; V gene: TRBV10-3; D gene: TRBD2; clone size: -; CDR3 DNA: TGTGCCATCAGTGAGACTAGCGGGATATCCTACGAGCAGTACTTC; CDR3 protein: CAISETSGISYEQYF
J gene: TRBJ2-1; V gene: TRBV27; D gene: -; clone size: -; CDR3 DNA: TGTGCCAGCAGTCTCGCCAGCTACAATGAGCAGTTCTTC; CDR3 protein: CASSLASYNEQFF
J gene: TRBJ2-1; V gene: TRBV10-3; D gene: -; clone size: -; CDR3 DNA: TGTGCCATCAGTGAGTCTAGTTTTCCCGACAATGAGCAGTTCTTC; CDR3 protein: CAISESSFPDNEQFF
J gene: TRBJ2-1; V gene: TRBV14; D gene: TRBD2; clone size: -; CDR3 DNA: TGTGCCAGCAGCCAAGAATCAGCGGGAGTGTCAAATGAGCAGTTCTTC; CDR3 protein: CASSQESAGVSNEQFF
J gene: TRBJ2-3; V gene: TRBV5-4; D gene: TRBD2; clone size: -; CDR3 DNA: TGTGCCAGCAGCTTGGCTAGCGGGGGCACAGATACGCAGTATTTT; CDR3 protein: CASSLASGGTDTQYF
J gene: TRBJ2-2; V gene: TRBV10-3; D gene: TRBD1; clone size: -; CDR3 DNA: TGTGCCATCGGGACAGCGAACACCGGGGAGCTGTTTTTT; CDR3 protein: CAIGTANTGELFF
J gene: TRBJ1-1; V gene: TRBV9; D gene: -; clone size: -; CDR3 DNA: TGTGCCAGCAGCGTAGCTTTTCAGGGCACTGAAGCTTTCTTT; CDR3 protein: CASSVAFQGTEAFF
J gene: TRBJ2-7; V gene: TRBV5-5; D gene: TRBD1; clone size: -; CDR3 DNA: TGTGCCAGCAGCCCCGGGGACAGGGGGCAGTACGAGCAGTACTTC; CDR3 protein: CASSPGDRGQYEQYF
J gene: TRBJ2-7; V gene: TRBV14; D gene: -; clone size: few; CDR3 DNA: TGTGCCAGCAGCCAATTATCTTACGAGCAGTACTTC; CDR3 protein: CASSQLSYEQYF
J gene: TRBJ1-5; V gene: TRBV27; D gene: -; clone size: -; CDR3 DNA: TGTGCCAGCGCATCGCAGGGGTGGGTGGAGGATGAGCCCCAGCATTTT; CDR3 protein: CASASQGWVEDEPQHF
J gene: TRBJ1-4; V gene: TRBV5-1; D gene: -; clone size: -; CDR3 DNA: TGCGCCAGCAGCGAATCGGGGAAACCGAATGAAAAACTGTTTTTT; CDR3 protein: CASSESGKPNEKLFF
J gene: TRBJ2-3; V gene: TRBV7-9; D gene: TRBD2; clone size: -; CDR3 DNA: TGTGCCACCTCACGACCAGCGGGAATCACAGATACGCAGTATTTT; CDR3 protein: CATSRPAGITDTQYF
J gene: TRBJ2-1; V gene: TRBV12-5; D gene: TRBD2; clone size: -; CDR3 DNA: TGTGCTAGTGGTTTGGTACCCTTAGGGCTAGCGGGTCGACTACAACCCCGAGGGCAGTTCTTC; CDR3 protein: CASGLVPLGLAGRLQPRGQFF
J gene: TRBJ1-5; V gene: TRBV7-8; D gene: -; clone size: -; CDR3 DNA: TGTGCCAGCAGCTTAGAAGGCAGGGGCCTTAATCAGCCCCAGCATTTT; CDR3 protein: CASSLEGRGLNQPQHF
J gene: TRBJ2-3; V gene: TRBV6-1; D gene: TRBD2; clone size: -; CDR3 DNA: TGTGCCAGCAGTGAGGGCCTAGCGGGCACAGATACGCAGTATTTT; CDR3 protein: CASSEGLAGTDTQYF
J gene: TRBJ2-2; V gene: TRBV5-1; D gene: TRBD2; clone size: few; CDR3 DNA: TGCGCCAGCAGCCTCGGGACTAGCGGGACCGGGGAGCTGTTTTTT; CDR3 protein: CASSLGTSGTGELFF
J gene: TRBJ2-5; V gene: TRBV27; D gene: -; clone size: -; CDR3 DNA: TGTGCCAGCAGTAACTGGGAGGAGACCCAGTACTTC; CDR3 protein: CASSNWEETQYF
J gene: TRBJ1-5; V gene: TRBV7-9; D gene: TRBD1; clone size: -; CDR3 DNA: TGTTCCAGCAGCTTAGACAGGGGCGGCAATCAGCCCCAGCATTTT; CDR3 protein: CSSSLDRGGNQPQHF
J gene: TRBJ2-3; V gene: TRBV28; D gene: -; clone size: -; CDR3 DNA: TGTGCCAGCAGTTTCGTTCGTAATACGCAGTATTTT; CDR3 protein: CASSFVRNTQYF
J gene: TRBJ2-5; V gene: TRBV9; D gene: TRBD2; clone size: -; CDR3 DNA: TGTGCCAGCAGCGTCCTCTTTGGACTAGCGGGAGGTGGTGGGGGAGAGACCCAGTACTTC; CDR3 protein: CASSVLFGLAGGGGGETQYF
J gene: TRBJ1-1; V gene: TRBV5-1; D gene: -; clone size: -; CDR3 DNA: TGCGCCAGCAGAGTGGAGGGAATTAATTCTGAAGCTTTCTTT; CDR3 protein: CASRVEGINSEAFF
J gene: TRBJ2-7; V gene: TRBV28; D gene: -; clone size: -; CDR3 DNA: TGTGCCAGCAGGTCACAGGGTAGCGAGCAGTACTTC; CDR3 protein: CASRSQGSEQYF
J gene: TRBJ1-3; V gene: TRBV28; D gene: -; clone size: -; CDR3 DNA: TGTGCCAGCAGACAACCAATCTCCCGAAGCTCTGGAAACACCATATATTTT; CDR3 protein: CASRQPISRSSGNTIYF
J gene: TRBJ2-1; V gene: TRBV5-4; D gene: -; clone size: -; CDR3 DNA: TGTGCCAGCAGCCTCTTCCTGCCTGCGAACAATGAGCAGTTCTTC; CDR3 protein: CASSLFLPANNEQFF
J gene: TRBJ2-1; V gene: TRBV12-5; D gene: -; clone size: -; CDR3 DNA: TGTGCTAGTGGACCTGGGAGGAATGAGCAGTTCTTC; CDR3 protein: CASGPGRNEQFF
J gene: TRBJ2-1; V gene: TRBV10-1; D gene: TRBD2; clone size: few; CDR3 DNA: TGCGCCAGCAGTCAATACTTACTAGCGGGAGTTGATGAGCAGTTCTTC; CDR3 protein: CASSQYLLAGVDEQFF
J gene: TRBJ2-1; V gene: TRBV28; D gene: -; clone size: -; CDR3 DNA: TGTGCCAGCAGCCTATACAATGAGCAGTTCTTC; CDR3 protein: CASSLYNEQFF
J gene: TRBJ2-3; V gene: TRBV30; D gene: -; clone size: -; CDR3 DNA: TGTGCCTGGACCGCAATGGGGAGAGATACGCAGTATTTT; CDR3 protein: CAWTAMGRDTQYF
J gene: TRBJ1-1; V gene: TRBV19; D gene: TRBD1; clone size: -; CDR3 DNA: TGTGCCAGTAGTAACAGGGGGCGGACCAACACTGAAGCTTTCTTT; CDR3 protein: CASSNRGRTNTEAFF
J gene: TRBJ2-1; V gene: TRBV23-1; D gene: -; clone size: -; CDR3 DNA: TGCGCCAGCGGTCTCACCGGGTGGGGAAGGGGCTACAATGAGCAGTTCTTC; CDR3 protein: CASGLTGWGRGYNEQFF
J gene: TRBJ2-7; V gene: TRBV5-1; D gene: -; clone size: -; CDR3 DNA: TGCGCCAGCAGCCTGACAGGTTCCGACGAGCAGTACTTC; CDR3 protein: CASSLTGSDEQYF
J gene: TRBJ2-7; V gene: TRBV18; D gene: -; clone size: -; CDR3 DNA: TGTGCCAGCTCACCACCGTCACCGAGCTCCTACGAGCAGTACTTC; CDR3 protein: CASSPPSPSSYEQYF
J gene: TRBJ1-2; V gene: TRBV9; D gene: TRBD1; clone size: -; CDR3 DNA: TGTGCCAGCAGCCCGGACAGGGGAGTAGTATATGGCTACACCTTC; CDR3 protein: CASSPDRGVVYGYTF
J gene: TRBJ2-6; V gene: TRBV6-4; D gene: -; clone size: once; CDR3 DNA: TGTGCCAGCGGCGGGGACAGTTCCGTCTCTGGGGCCAACGTCCTGACTTTC; CDR3 protein: CASGGDSSVSGANVLTF
J gene: TRBJ2-2; V gene: TRBV4-1; D gene: TRBD2; clone size: -; CDR3 DNA: TGCGCCAGCAGCCAAGAGACTAGCGGGAGACCGGGGGGCGGGGAGCTGTTTTTT; CDR3 protein: CASSQETSGRPGGGELFF
J gene: TRBJ2-7; V gene: TRBV7-9; D gene: -; clone size: -; CDR3 DNA: TGTGCCAGCAGCTTAGCACCATACGAGCAGTACTTC; CDR3 protein: CASSLAPYEQYF
J gene: TRBJ2-7; V gene: TRBV7-9; D gene: -; clone size: -; CDR3 DNA: TGTTCCAGCAGCTTAGCGAGATACGAGCAGTACTTC; CDR3 protein: CSSSLARYEQYF
J gene: TRBJ1-6; V gene: TRBV6-1; D gene: -; clone size: -; CDR3 DNA: TGTGCCAGCAGTGAGGTCAGGGGCCCGTCACCCCTCCACTTT; CDR3 protein: CASSEVRGPSPLHF
J gene: TRBJ2-7; V gene: TRBV27; D gene: TRBD1; clone size: once; CDR3 DNA: TGTGCCAGCAGTTTACGTACAGGGGTAGCATACGAGCAGTACTTC; CDR3 protein: CASSLRTGVAYEQYF
J gene: TRBJ2-1; V gene: TRBV9; D gene: TRBD2; clone size: -; CDR3 DNA: TGTGCCAGCAGTCCAAGCGGGAACTCCTACAATGAGCAGTTCTTC; CDR3 protein: CASSPSGNSYNEQFF
J gene: TRBJ1-1; V gene: TRBV5-4; D gene: TRBD1; clone size: -; CDR3 DNA: TGTGCCAGCAGCTTGGCCCCGGGACAGGGGCAACTAACGGAAGCTTTCTTT; CDR3 protein: CASSLAPGQGQLTEAFF
J gene: TRBJ2-1; V gene: TRBV7-3; D gene: -; clone size: -; CDR3 DNA: TGTGCCAGCAGCTCCCAGACTAGAAACGAGCAGTTCTTC; CDR3 protein: CASSSQTRNEQFF